This T cell receptor (beta chain) was retrieved from a study of blood T cell repertoires in COVID-19. This clone was picked up one time. Clones were read by immunoSEQ multiplex PCR, and TCRdb kept only the in-frame ones, dropping some. Of 130,000 or so clones in the sample, around 87% were seen once. The origin of this receptor is a man aged 50-59 years with active COVID-19. The sample was peripheral blood.

DNA of the CDR3: TGTGCCAGCAGTGAAAATGGTTTGCGCGAGCAGTACTTC. This sequence encodes CASSENGLREQYF. The V call is TRBV2, the J call TRBJ2-7; D remains ambiguous. The ends were cut back, 2 bases at V and 6 bases at J, with 11 bases in the middle. Germline CDR1 is SNHLY and CDR2 is FYNNEI. The CDR3 extends over 13 amino acids.